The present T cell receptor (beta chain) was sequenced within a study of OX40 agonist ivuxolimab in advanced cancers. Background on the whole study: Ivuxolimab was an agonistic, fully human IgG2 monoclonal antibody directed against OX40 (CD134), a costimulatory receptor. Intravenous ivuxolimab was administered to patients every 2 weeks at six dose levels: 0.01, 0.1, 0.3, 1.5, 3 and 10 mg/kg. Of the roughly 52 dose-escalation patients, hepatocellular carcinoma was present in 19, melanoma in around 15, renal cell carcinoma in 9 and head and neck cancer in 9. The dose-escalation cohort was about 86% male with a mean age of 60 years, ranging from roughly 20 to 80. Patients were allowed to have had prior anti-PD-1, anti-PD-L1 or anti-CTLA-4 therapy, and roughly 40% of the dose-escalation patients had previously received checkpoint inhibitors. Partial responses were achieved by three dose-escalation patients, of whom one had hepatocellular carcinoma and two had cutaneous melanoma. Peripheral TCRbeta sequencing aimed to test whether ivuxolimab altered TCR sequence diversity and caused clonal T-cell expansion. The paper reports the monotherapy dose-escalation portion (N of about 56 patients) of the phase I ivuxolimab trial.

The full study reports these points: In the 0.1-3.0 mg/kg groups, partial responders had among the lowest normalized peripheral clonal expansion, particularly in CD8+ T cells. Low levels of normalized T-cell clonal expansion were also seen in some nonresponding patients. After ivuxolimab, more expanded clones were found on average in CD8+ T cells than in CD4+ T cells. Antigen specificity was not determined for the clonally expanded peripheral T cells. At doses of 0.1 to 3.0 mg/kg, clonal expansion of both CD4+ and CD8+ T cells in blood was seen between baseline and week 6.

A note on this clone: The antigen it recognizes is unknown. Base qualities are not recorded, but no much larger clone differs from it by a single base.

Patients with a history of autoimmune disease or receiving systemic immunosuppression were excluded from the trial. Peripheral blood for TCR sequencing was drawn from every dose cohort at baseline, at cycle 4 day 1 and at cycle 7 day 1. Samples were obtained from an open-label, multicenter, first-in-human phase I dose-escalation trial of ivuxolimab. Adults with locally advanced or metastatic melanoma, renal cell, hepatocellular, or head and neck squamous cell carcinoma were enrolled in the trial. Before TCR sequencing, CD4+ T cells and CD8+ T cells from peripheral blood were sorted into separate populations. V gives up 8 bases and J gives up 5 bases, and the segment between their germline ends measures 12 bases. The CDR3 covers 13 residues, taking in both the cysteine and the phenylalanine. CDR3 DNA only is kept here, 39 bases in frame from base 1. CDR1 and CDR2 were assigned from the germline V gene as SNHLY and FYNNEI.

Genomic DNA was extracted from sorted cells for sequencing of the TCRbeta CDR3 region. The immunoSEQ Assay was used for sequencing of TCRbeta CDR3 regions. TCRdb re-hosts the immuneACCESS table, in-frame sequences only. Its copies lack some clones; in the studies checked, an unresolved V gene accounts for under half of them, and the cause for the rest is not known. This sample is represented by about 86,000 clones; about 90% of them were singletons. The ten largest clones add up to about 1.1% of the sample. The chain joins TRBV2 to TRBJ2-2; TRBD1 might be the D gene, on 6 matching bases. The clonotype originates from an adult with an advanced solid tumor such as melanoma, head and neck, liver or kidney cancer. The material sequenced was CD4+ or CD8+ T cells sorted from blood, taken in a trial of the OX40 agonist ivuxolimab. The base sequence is TGTGCCAGCGACCCAGGGGTTACCGGGGAGCTGTTTTTT. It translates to CASDPGVTGELFF. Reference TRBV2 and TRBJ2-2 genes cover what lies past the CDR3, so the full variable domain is EPEVTQTPSHQVTQMGQEVILRCVPISNHLYFYWYRQILGQKVEFLVSFYNNEISEKSEIFDDQFSVERPDGSNFTLKIRSTKLEDSAMYFCASDPGVTGELFFGEGSRLTVL.